This T cell receptor beta chain was recovered during a study of blood T cells in healthy people across ages. Study-level findings and limits: In long-lived donors, naive CD4+ cell counts and diversity exceeded those of aged donors.

A J-beta primer mix and a sample-barcoded 5' primer were used in a second PCR of roughly 7 to 12 cycles. No fewer than 3 million CDR3-containing paired-end reads came from each sample. TCRdb processed the 5' RACE reads anew with MiXCR; each CDR3 protein has one entry. The data show 450,000 to 650,000 distinct CDR3 sequences, 24% seen once. The CDR3 runs to 15 residues. Germline CDR1 reads SQVTM; CDR2 reads ANQGSEA. Trimming took off 3 bases at V and 8 bases at J, with 22 bases between the two ends. This clonotype occurred a few times. Its specificity is not known. These same data were also listed under a study on T cells of mothers and their children. That source notes: The donors comprised about 6 children and their three healthy Caucasian mothers.

The origin of this receptor is a boy between 10 and 17 years old in good health. V usage is TRBV29-1 and J usage is TRBJ1-2, with D unresolved. The sequencing sample was made of blood. The CDR3 loop reads CSVEGSRTDGGGYTF. CDR3 DNA sequence: TGCAGCGTTGAGGGTAGTAGGACGGACGGTGGAGGCTACACCTTC.